These T cell receptor beta chains were read from a single sample in a study of blood T cell repertoires in COVID-19. Here immunoSEQ multiplex PCR was the method, and the copy in TCRdb shows in-frame clones only, minus some. This table holds 65,000 to 75,000 clones, about 91% found once. Sequencing was done on a sample of peripheral blood. The source of these receptors is a woman between 45 and 65 years old with active COVID-19. CDR3s include the opening cysteine and the closing phenylalanine or tryptophan. The D gene is left open where the match is weak. Rows give clone size only sometimes, using once, few, many, or a class for an expanded clone.

D	V	size	J	CDR3	DNA
.	TRBV28	.	TRBJ2-7	CASRWGGSNEQYF	TGTGCCAGCAGGTGGGGGGGCAGCAACGAGCAGTACTTC
.	TRBV30	.	TRBJ2-3	CAWSREWQASTDTQYF	TGTGCCTGGAGTCGAGAGTGGCAGGCCAGCACAGATACGCAGTATTTT
TRBD1	TRBV5-1	once	TRBJ2-7	CASSRPDREPYEQYF	TGCGCCAGCAGCCGGCCTGACAGGGAACCTTACGAGCAGTACTTC
TRBD2	TRBV5-4	.	TRBJ2-3	CASSLEGTSCSDTQYF	TGTGCCAGCAGCTTGGAGGGGACTAGCTGTTCAGATACGCAGTATTTT
TRBD1	TRBV11-2	.	TRBJ1-1	CASSTTGGRLGTEAFF	TGTGCCAGCAGCACCACAGGGGGCCGGTTGGGCACTGAAGCTTTCTTT
.	TRBV11-2	.	TRBJ2-4	CASSWPHEGSLAKNIQYF	TGTGCCAGCAGCTGGCCCCATGAGGGATCTCTAGCCAAAAACATTCAGTACTTC
.	TRBV5-1	few	TRBJ2-2	CASRLAVNTGELFF	TGCGCCAGCAGATTGGCAGTAAACACCGGGGAGCTGTTTTTT
.	TRBV4-2	.	TRBJ1-6	CASSPTHGADSSYNSPLHF	TGTGCCAGCAGCCCCACGCATGGGGCCGACAGCTCCTATAATTCACCCCTCCACTTT
TRBD1	TRBV3-1/TRBV3-2	.	TRBJ1-2	CASSQGDSVYGYTF	TGTGCCAGCAGCCAGGGGGACAGCGTATATGGCTACACCTTC
TRBD1	TRBV19	.	TRBJ1-1	CASSTGGATEAFF	TGTGCCAGCTCAACAGGGGGCGCGACTGAAGCTTTCTTT
TRBD2	TRBV9	.	TRBJ2-3	CASSVGIALGGEPQYF	TGTGCCAGCAGCGTAGGGATTGCTCTGGGGGGGGAGCCGCAGTATTTT
TRBD2	TRBV5-1	.	TRBJ2-3	CASRELAGTPRTDTQYF	TGCGCCAGCAGAGAACTAGCGGGTACGCCGCGCACAGATACGCAGTATTTT
TRBD1	TRBV18	.	TRBJ1-4	CASSPGLTGADEKLFF	TGTGCCAGCTCACCCGGATTGACAGGGGCGGATGAAAAACTGTTTTTT
.	TRBV28	.	TRBJ2-7	CASSLLSYEQYF	TGTGCCAGCAGCCTTCTCTCCTACGAGCAGTACTTC